One sample yielded the 22 T cell receptor beta chains listed below, sequenced in a study of T cell responses to AZD1222 COVID-19 vaccine. Assay: immunoSEQ multiplex PCR; the TCRdb copy retains only in-frame clones and omits some. This table holds some 120,000 clones, approximately 86% found once. The sample here was peripheral blood, taken on day 0 of AZD1222 vaccination. The receptor set was obtained from an adult in good health.

Only a few counts were recorded for this clone. This sequence joins TRBV5-4 and TRBJ1-6; a possible D gene is TRBD1 (6 bases). V was pared by 4 bases and J by 7 bases, with 12 bases between. This CDR3 region has 14 residues. Germline CDR1 SGHNT, CDR2 YYREEE (reference sequence). This chain's CDR3 is CASSRGQSNSPLHF. The DNA of the CDR3 is TGTGCCAGCAGCCGCGGACAGTCGAATTCACCCCTCCACTTT.

In this sample, this clone turned up a few times. The chain uses TRBV4-1 and TRBJ1-1; D not resolved. The germline V gene has CDR1 MGHRA and CDR2 YSYEKL. V lost 1 base to trimming and J lost 8 bases, with 8 bases between them. The CDR3 spans 12 residues. The CDR3 bases are TGCGCCAGCAGCCAAGGGGCCTCGGAAGCTTTCTTT. It codes for CASSQGASEAFF.

V is TRBV3-1 (or the pseudogene TRBV3-2) and J is TRBJ2-4; a weak D match, TRBD1 (5 bases). The CDR3 length is 12 residues. Trimming removed 2 bases from V and 13 bases from J, with 12 bases in between. Germline CDR1 and CDR2: LGHDT and YNNKEL (reference sequence). The CDR3 is CASSQIGQKQYF. DNA of the CDR3: TGTGCCAGCAGCCAAATCGGACAAAAGCAGTACTTC.

The V call is TRBV28, the J call TRBJ2-3; 7 nucleotides agree with TRBD1. This CDR3 spans 14 amino acids. V was clipped by 8 bases and J by 0 bases; unmatched bases: 5. From germline, CDR1 is MDHEN and CDR2 SYDVKM. The CDR3 DNA is TGTGCCAGCGATCAGACAGGGAGCACAGATACGCAGTATTTT. Translating it yields CASDQTGSTDTQYF.

The chain carries TRBV6-4 and TRBJ2-1; D uncertain. Germline V gene data show CDR1 as MRHNA and CDR2 as SNTAGT. Trimming pared 6 bases from V and 8 bases from J, leaving 14 bases between. The CDR3 sequence is 13 residues long. The CDR3 is CASSRRATDEQFF. CDR3 DNA: TGTGCCAGCAGCCGAAGGGCCACAGATGAGCAGTTCTTC.

A note on this clone: Germline is not matched at one junction end, which may reflect a read error. V is TRBV28 and J is TRBJ1-6; D might be TRBD1 (5 bases). This CDR3 has 12 amino acids. Germline CDR1 reads MDHEN; CDR2 reads SYDVKM. In DNA form, the CDR3 reads TGTGCCAGCAGTCTATGGGGGGCACCCCTCCACTTT. Its protein is CASSLWGAPLHF. Supplemented by reference TRBV28 and TRBJ1-6, the full variable domain reads DVKVTQSSRYLVKRTGEKVFLECVQDMDHENMFWYRQDPGLGLRLIYFSYDVKMKEKGDIPEGYSVSREKKERFSLILESASTNQTSMYLCASSLWGAPLHFGNGTRLTVT.

The chain uses TRBV15 and TRBJ1-4; D gene ambiguous. CDR1 LNHNV and CDR2 YYDKDF come from the germline V gene (reference sequence). V was cut by 1 base and J by 3 bases, with 12 bases left in between. The CDR3 extends over 16 amino acids. DNA of the CDR3: TGTGCCACCAGCAGAGGGGCCGCCGATCCTAATGAAAAACTGTTTTTT. It yields the protein CATSRGAADPNEKLFF.

This clone was observed once. This chain connects TRBV27 to TRBJ1-5; D perhaps matches TRBD1 (6 bases). Per the germline V gene, CDR1 is MNHEY and CDR2 is SMNVEV (reference sequence). This CDR3 comprises 15 residues. V lost 5 bases, J lost 5 bases, and 16 bases lay in between. CDR3 DNA sequence: TGTGCCAGCAGTAAAACAACAGGGTTGCATCAGCCCCAGCATTTT. Residues: CASSKTTGLHQPQHF.

DNA for the CDR3: TGTGCCAGCAGCTTCGGGACAGGCCTCCATTATAGCAATCAGCCCCAGCATTTT. This sequence encodes CASSFGTGLHYSNQPQHF. The chain links TRBV7-2 to TRBJ1-5; TRBD1 matches at 8 bases. The V gene end was trimmed by 3 bases and the J gene end by 0 bases; junction bases not matched to a gene: 10. CDR1 is SGHTA and CDR2 is FQGNSA in the germline V gene. CDR3 length: 18 amino acids.

The rearrangement uses TRBV27 and TRBJ1-3; tentatively, D is TRBD1 (5 bases). V shed 7 bases and J shed 3 bases, with 16 bases lying between them. Per the germline V gene, CDR1 is MNHEY and CDR2 is SMNVEV (reference sequence). This CDR3 spans 15 amino acids. The CDR3 is CASTSDSNLGNTIYF. For the CDR3, the DNA is TGTGCCAGCACCAGCGACAGCAACCTTGGAAACACCATATATTTT.

The J gene is TRBJ2-1, the V gene TRBV3-1 (or the pseudogene TRBV3-2); 11 bases map to TRBD2. CDR1 and CDR2 from the germline V gene are LGHDT and YNNKEL (reference sequence). This CDR3 is built from 16 residues. V was clipped by 5 bases and J by 5 bases; unmatched bases: 8. Here the CDR3 DNA reads TGTGCCAGCAGCACTACACTAGCGGGGGTGGACAATGAGCAGTTCTTC. Protein: CASSTTLAGVDNEQFF.

The chain uses TRBV11-2 and TRBJ2-7, with D hard to call. This CDR3 spans 11 amino acids. V was shortened by 5 bases and J by 2 bases, with 4 bases between the two germline ends. CDR1 is SGHAT, CDR2 FQNNGV, per germline. DNA for the CDR3: TGTGCCAGCAGCACAGCCTACGAGCAGTACTTC. Amino acid sequence: CASSTAYEQYF.

The rearrangement links TRBV7-9 to TRBJ1-2; 9 nucleotides match TRBD1. Per the germline V gene, CDR1 is SEHNR and CDR2 is FQNEAQ (reference sequence). V shed 1 base and J 4 bases; nucleotides not matched to a gene: 4. This CDR3 comprises 15 residues. The CDR3 nucleotides are TGTGCCAGCAGCTTAGACAGGGGGCAATTCTATGGCTACACCTTC. Its protein is CASSLDRGQFYGYTF.

This clone is a singleton in its sample. V usage is TRBV6-5 and J usage is TRBJ1-3; D remains unclear. This CDR3 has 15 amino acids. V was shortened by 3 bases and J by 2 bases, with 11 bases between the two germline ends. Germline V lookup: CDR1 MNHEY, CDR2 SVGAGI. DNA for the CDR3: TGTGCCAGCAGTTATGATTCCAGGCCTGGAAACACCATATATTTT. Residues: CASSYDSRPGNTIYF.

This sequence joins TRBV4-2 and TRBJ1-1; the D gene is possibly TRBD1 (6 bases). Germline CDR1 LGHNA, CDR2 YNFKEQ. Trimming shortened V by 1 base and J by 6 bases, and 15 bases separated the two germline ends. The CDR3 is 15 residues long. This chain's CDR3 is CASSQVRQGSPEAFF. CDR3 coding DNA: TGTGCCAGCAGCCAAGTCCGGCAGGGGTCCCCTGAAGCTTTCTTT.

A single count supports this clone. The V call is TRBV30, the J call TRBJ2-5, with D unresolved. The CDR3 is made up of 13 amino acids. V lost 4 bases and J 5 bases, leaving 14 bases between the germline ends. Germline loops: CDR1 GTSNPN, CDR2 SVGIG (reference sequence). The CDR3 loop reads CAWIPSSSETQYF. In DNA form, the CDR3 reads TGTGCCTGGATACCCTCTAGTAGTGAGACCCAGTACTTC.

This chain joins TRBV11-1 and TRBJ1-1; D unresolved. From germline, CDR1 is SGHAT and CDR2 FQDESV (reference sequence). Trimming pared 5 bases from V and 1 base from J, leaving 5 bases between. The CDR3 has 12 residues. The CDR3 loop is CASSNWNTEAFF. DNA of the CDR3: TGTGCCAGCAGCAATTGGAACACTGAAGCTTTCTTT.

This clone was seen a handful of times. The chain couples TRBV9 to TRBJ1-1; 8 bases line up with TRBD1. The CDR3 sequence is 16 residues long. The junction had 14 bases not matched to a gene; V was cut back by 4 bases and J by 6 bases. In germline, CDR1 is SGDLS, CDR2 YYNGEE. The CDR3 spells CASSHRDGQGGPEAFF. DNA of the CDR3: TGTGCCAGCAGCCACCGGGACGGACAGGGCGGGCCTGAAGCTTTCTTT.

This chain links TRBV5-1 with TRBJ2-2, with TRBD1 matching 7 bases. Germline V lookup: CDR1 SGHRS, CDR2 YFSETQ. CDR3 length: 15 residues. Trimming took 3 bases from V and 0 from J; bases not matched to a gene: 2. This chain's CDR3 is CASSYGQANTGELFF. The CDR3 DNA reads TGCGCCAGCAGCTACGGACAGGCGAACACCGGGGAGCTGTTTTTT.

The V call is TRBV27, the J call TRBJ1-1; D is ambiguous. The germline V gene has CDR1 MNHEY and CDR2 SMNVEV (reference sequence). Trimming removed 5 bases from V and 5 bases from J, with 15 bases in between. This CDR3 has 14 amino acids. In DNA form, the CDR3 reads TGTGCCAGCAGTCTAGCTTCCCGGGTTACTGAAGCTTTCTTT. It is translated as CASSLASRVTEAFF.

V is TRBV27 and J is TRBJ2-7; the D call may be TRBD1 or TRBD2 (7 bases each). V was cut by 5 bases and J by 7 bases, with 15 bases left in between. The CDR3 sequence is 13 residues long. The germline V gene has CDR1 MNHEY and CDR2 SMNVEV (reference sequence). In nucleotides, the CDR3 is TGTGCCAGCAGTGGAGGCAGGGGGGGTGAGCAGTACTTC. Protein sequence: CASSGGRGGEQYF.

The chain employs TRBV30 and TRBJ1-6; D gene unclear. With 4 bases removed from V and 7 bases from J, the gap between germline ends came to 17 bases. The CDR3 contains 15 residues. The germline V gene has CDR1 GTSNPN and CDR2 SVGIG (reference sequence). The CDR3 sequence is CAWKVDSLRNSPLHF. The CDR3 DNA reads as TGTGCCTGGAAGGTGGATTCACTAAGAAATTCACCCCTCCACTTT. Complete variable domain (other parts from reference TRBV30 and TRBJ1-6): SQTIHQWPATLVQPVGSPLSLECTVEGTSNPNLYWYRQAAGRGLQLLFYSVGIGQISSEVPQNLSASRPQDRQFILSSKKLLLSDSGFYLCAWKVDSLRNSPLHFGNGTRLTVT.